These 20 T cell receptor beta chains originate from one sample sequenced in a study of blood T cell repertoires in COVID-19. Generated by immunoSEQ multiplex PCR, the TCRdb table keeps only in-frame clones and is missing some. The sample includes about 59,000 clones, over 75% of them seen just once. The sequencing sample was made of peripheral blood. Receptor source: a human donor in a cohort sampled during active COVID-19.

Only one count was recorded for this clone. The rearrangement links TRBV6-5 to TRBJ2-5; TRBD1 might be the D (5 bases). The CDR3 extends over 15 amino acids. V was cut by 0 bases and J by 7 bases, with 15 bases left in between. The V gene's germline CDR1 is MNHEY and CDR2 SVGAGI. DNA of the CDR3: TGTGCCAGCAGTTACTCGTATAGGGGTACGGGGACCCAGTACTTC. It is translated as CASSYSYRGTGTQYF.

This sequence joins TRBV2 and TRBJ1-2; no firm D call. Germline CDR1 reads SNHLY; CDR2 reads FYNNEI. With 2 bases removed from V and 2 bases from J, the gap between germline ends came to 6 bases. The CDR3 has 13 amino acids. The CDR3 protein is CASSEPGNYGYTF. The DNA for the CDR3 is TGTGCCAGCAGTGAACCCGGGAACTATGGCTACACCTTC.

This chain joins TRBV7-3 and TRBJ1-5; the D is unclear. The CDR3 covers 13 residues. The V end was cut by 5 bases, the J end by 0 bases, with 5 bases between. Germline V CDR1 and CDR2: SGHTA, FQGTGA. The CDR3 DNA reads TGTGCCAGCAGCCCAGATAGCAATCAGCCCCAGCATTTT. It encodes CASSPDSNQPQHF. Filled out from reference TRBV7-3 and TRBJ1-5, the complete variable domain reads GAGVSQTPSNKVTEKGKYVELRCDPISGHTALYWYRQSLGQGPEFLIYFQGTGAADDSGLPNDRFFAVRPEGSVSTLKIQRTERGDSAVYLCASSPDSNQPQHFGDGTRLSIL.

V usage is TRBV7-2 and J usage is TRBJ2-6; TRBD1 matches at 8 bases. CDR1 and CDR2 from the germline V gene are SGHTA and FQGNSA. With V trimmed by 5 bases and J by 0 bases, 9 bases remained unmatched. The CDR3 has 18 amino acids. The CDR3 loop reads CASSPLRTGRSGANVLTF. The DNA of the CDR3 is TGTGCCAGCAGCCCACTGCGGACAGGGCGCTCTGGGGCCAACGTCCTGACTTTC. Together with reference TRBV7-2 and TRBJ2-6, the CDR3 gives the full variable domain: GAGVSQSPSNKVTEKGKDVELRCDPISGHTALYWYRQSLGQGLEFLIYFQGNSAPDKSGLPSDRFSAERTGGSVSTLTIQRTQQEDSAVYLCASSPLRTGRSGANVLTFGAGSRLTVL.

The gene calls are TRBV24-1 and TRBJ1-5; TRBD1 might be the D (6 bases). V lost 1 base to trimming and J lost 1 base, with 19 bases between them. CDR1 is KGHDR, CDR2 SFDVKD, per germline. The CDR3 length is 19 residues. In DNA, the CDR3 is TGTGCCACCAGTGATTTTGAGACAGAGGGGGTCACGAGCAATCAGCCCCAGCATTTT. Translation: CATSDFETEGVTSNQPQHF.

The chain has TRBV6-5 and TRBJ2-7; tentative D call: TRBD1 (5 bases). CDR3 size: 15 residues. Germline values: CDR1 MNHEY, CDR2 SVGAGI. V was pared by 4 bases and J by 2 bases, with 15 bases between. The CDR3 DNA is TGTGCCAGCAGTTGGGGCCCTCACCGCCCCTACGAGCAGTACTTC. Protein sequence: CASSWGPHRPYEQYF.

The chain links TRBV7-9 to TRBJ2-3, with D possibly TRBD1 on 5 matching bases. Trimming removed 2 bases at V and 0 bases at J, with 6 bases between. The CDR3 loop spans 14 amino acids. Germline V gene lookup returns CDR1 SEHNR and CDR2 FQNEAQ (reference sequence). The CDR3 spells CASSLSGSTDTQYF. As DNA, the CDR3 is TGTGCCAGCAGCTTATCAGGGAGCACAGATACGCAGTATTTT.

The rearrangement uses TRBV6-6 and TRBJ2-2; D possibly corresponds to TRBD2 (5 bases). With 8 bases removed from V and 5 bases from J, the gap between germline ends came to 12 bases. Per the germline V gene, CDR1 is MNHNY and CDR2 is SVGAGI (reference sequence). The CDR3 is 13 amino acids. The CDR3 is CASYPPGTGELFF. In DNA, the CDR3 is TGTGCCAGCTACCCCCCGGGGACCGGGGAGCTGTTTTTT.

Remarks on this clone: At one of its ends the junction is not consistent with the germline gene, which may arise from a read error. The rearrangement links TRBV20-1 to TRBJ2-1; D gene uncertain. CDR1 DFQATT and CDR2 SNEGSKA come from the germline V gene (reference sequence). The CDR3 is made up of 8 amino acids. The CDR3 bases are TGCAGTGCTAGAGATGGCATCTTC. It encodes CSARDGIF.

The chain uses TRBV7-9 and TRBJ2-7; 12 nucleotides align to TRBD1. Germline trimming cut 4 bases from V and 5 bases from J; bases unmatched to any gene: 6. This CDR3 has 15 residues. The germline gives CDR1 SEHNR, CDR2 FQNEAQ (reference sequence). The CDR3 DNA follows: TGTGCCAGCAGCTATTCCGGGACAGGGGGCGACGAGCAGTACTTC. This encodes CASSYSGTGGDEQYF.

V usage is TRBV18 and J usage is TRBJ2-3; no reliable D call. Trimming pared 2 bases from V and 2 bases from J, leaving 5 bases between. CDR1 and CDR2 (germline): KGHSH, LQKENI. The CDR3 has 13 amino acids. The CDR3 DNA reads TGTGCCAGCTCACCAAGCTTCACAGATACGCAGTATTTT. It encodes CASSPSFTDTQYF. Drawing the rest from reference TRBV18 and TRBJ2-3, the complete variable domain is NAGVMQNPRHLVRRRGQEARLRCSPMKGHSHVYWYRQLPEEGLKFMVYLQKENIIDESGMPKERFSAEFPKEGPSILRIQQVVRGDSAAYFCASSPSFTDTQYFGPGTRLTVL.

The table lists this clone with a few counts. This rearrangement joins TRBV7-2 to TRBJ2-3, with TRBD1 matching 8 bases. The V segment lost 4 bases and the J segment 4 bases; nucleotides outside the gene matches: 10. CDR1 is SGHTA, CDR2 FQGNSA, per germline. The CDR3 runs 16 residues. In DNA, the CDR3 is TGTGCCAGCAGCTCATCACTGACAGGGGATTCAGATACGCAGTATTTT. It yields the protein CASSSSLTGDSDTQYF.

The chain joins TRBV6-5 to TRBJ1-5; D perhaps matches TRBD1 (5 bases). Per the germline V gene, CDR1 is MNHEY and CDR2 is SVGAGI. V lost 7 bases and J lost 5, with 18 bases in between. CDR3 length: 15 amino acids. CDR3 in amino acids: CASTLRGGSDQPQHF. The CDR3 DNA reads as TGTGCCAGCACCTTACGGGGGGGGAGCGATCAGCCCCAGCATTTT.

The chain links TRBV7-3 to TRBJ1-2; TRBD1 matches at 7 bases. Trimming took 2 bases from V and 4 from J; bases not matched to a gene: 10. The CDR3 sequence is 16 residues long. The germline gives CDR1 SGHTA, CDR2 FQGTGA. The CDR3 region is CASSLPSDRRPYGYTF. The CDR3 bases are TGTGCCAGCAGCTTACCTTCGGACAGGAGACCCTATGGCTACACCTTC.

This chain links TRBV19 with TRBJ1-2; 8 positions agree with TRBD1. CDR3 length equals 13 residues. Per the germline V gene, CDR1 is LNHDA and CDR2 is SQIVND (reference sequence). Germline trimming cut 5 bases from V and 8 bases from J; bases unmatched to any gene: 7. The CDR3 region has the DNA TGTGCCAGTAGTTCGGACAGGGATAGCGGCTACACCTTC. This encodes CASSSDRDSGYTF.

The V and J genes are TRBV9 and TRBJ1-3; no clear D. Trimming shortened V by 0 bases and J by 0 bases, and 7 bases separated the two germline ends. This CDR3 is built from 15 residues. CDR1 and CDR2 from the germline V gene are SGDLS and YYNGEE. CDR3 protein: CASSVAQFSGNTIYF. In DNA form, the CDR3 reads TGTGCCAGCAGCGTAGCTCAGTTCTCTGGAAACACCATATATTTT.

The J gene is TRBJ2-5, the V gene TRBV3-1 (or the pseudogene TRBV3-2), with D uncertain. Looked up from germline, CDR1 is LGHDT and CDR2 is YNNKEL (reference sequence). The germline V and J ends were trimmed by 0 bases and 6 bases, with 14 bases remaining between them. The length of the CDR3 is 15 residues. The CDR3 here is CASSQDWQAKKTQYF. CDR3 nucleotides: TGTGCCAGCAGCCAAGATTGGCAGGCTAAGAAGACCCAGTACTTC.

V gene TRBV12-3 or TRBV12-4 combines with J gene TRBJ1-2; maybe TRBD1 (5 bases). CDR3 length: 12 amino acids. V lost 3 bases, J lost 13 bases, and 15 bases lay in between. The CDR3 DNA sequence: TGTGCCAGCAGTTTTAGCCAACAGGTGTGCACCTTC. It yields the protein CASSFSQQVCTF.

The gene calls are TRBV10-3 and TRBJ1-4; D is possibly TRBD1 (6 bases). Germline CDR1 is ENHRY and CDR2 is SYGVKD. V gave up 5 bases and J gave up 2 bases, with 9 bases separating them. The CDR3 is 14 residues long. As DNA, the CDR3 is TGTGCCATCAGTACGGGACACACTAATGAAAAACTGTTTTTT. This encodes CAISTGHTNEKLFF.

Remarks on this clone: Other DNA sequences of this sample code for an identical CDR3. The chain has TRBV18 and TRBJ2-5; D is perhaps TRBD1 (5 bases). The germline gives CDR1 KGHSH, CDR2 LQKENI. This CDR3 is 13 amino acids long. The V and J ends lost 3 bases and 2 bases respectively, with 7 bases between them. CDR3 sequence: CASSPGQQETQYF. DNA of the CDR3: TGTGCCAGCTCACCGGGGCAGCAAGAGACCCAGTACTTC.